This TCR beta chain was identified in a study of T-cell memory formation after mild COVID-19. TCRdb re-called the 5' RACE reads with MiXCR, one entry per CDR3 protein. The table has around 450,000 distinct CDR3 sequences, 20% to 30% seen once. The ends were cut back, 0 bases at V and 0 bases at J, with 15 bases in the middle. The CDR3 is made up of 19 amino acids. The V gene's germline CDR1 is MGHRA and CDR2 YSYEKL. The TCR was taken from an adult woman who had mild COVID-19 (a few samples of this study predate the infection). Cell type and time point are not known. This chain connects TRBV4-1 to TRBJ1-6, with D maybe TRBD1 (6 bases). Material: PBMCs or a T cell subset sorted from them (not recorded which). The CDR3 nucleotides are TGCGCCAGCAGCCAAGATCCGCCGGGGGCCTTCTCCTATAATTCACCCCTCCACTTT. It codes for CASSQDPPGAFSYNSPLHF.